A single sample is the source of the 7 T cell receptor beta chains below, sequenced in a study of control samples from healthy donors and cancer patients. The assay was immunoSEQ multiplex PCR, and TCRdb's table has in-frame clones only and misses some. The table includes 150,000 to 180,000 clones, approximately 94% detected once. What was sequenced was blood. These receptors all come from a man aged 35-49 years in good health.

The chain recombines TRBV6-5 with TRBJ1-1, with a weak D call TRBD1 (6 bases). Looked up from germline, CDR1 is MNHEY and CDR2 is SVGAGI. This CDR3 has 11 residues. V dropped 5 bases and J dropped 5 bases, with 6 bases sitting between them. The CDR3 sequence is CASSRGTEAFF. The CDR3 region has the DNA TGTGCCAGCAGTAGGGGGACTGAAGCTTTCTTT.

The rearrangement uses TRBV30 and TRBJ1-5; D gene uncertain. The germline CDR1 and CDR2 sequences are GTSNPN and SVGIG (reference sequence). The CDR3 length is 12 residues. Trimming removed 0 bases at V and 7 bases at J, with 7 bases between. CDR3 sequence (DNA): TGTGCCTGGAGTGTCGGGTTGCAGCCCCAGCATTTT. This sequence encodes CAWSVGLQPQHF.

The chain combines TRBV12-3 or TRBV12-4 with TRBJ1-2, with 7 positions matching TRBD1. CDR3 length: 13 residues. J gave up 4 bases and V 5 bases, and 4 bases lay outside the gene matches. The CDR3 is CASSPGQAYGYTF. The CDR3 DNA is TGTGCCAGCAGTCCCGGACAGGCCTATGGCTACACCTTC.

This clone was seen once. J is TRBJ2-7 and V is TRBV4-1; 7 bases line up with TRBD1. Germline CDR1 is MGHRA and CDR2 is YSYEKL. After removal of 6 bases from V and 1 base from J, the junction contained 3 bases not matched to a gene. CDR3 length: 13 residues. The CDR3 region has the DNA TGCGCCAGCAGGAGGGGGCCATCCTACGAGCAGTACTTC. Residues: CASRRGPSYEQYF.

V is TRBV2 and J is TRBJ1-1; TRBD1 might be the D (5 bases). The CDR3 covers 12 residues. Germline V gene sequence: CDR1 SNHLY, CDR2 FYNNEI. Between the trimmed V and J ends, which lost 6 bases and 10 bases, there was a span of 15 bases. The CDR3 DNA reads TGTGCCAGCAGAACCGACCGGGGGGGAGCTTTCTTT. Protein product: CASRTDRGGAFF.

The rearrangement uses TRBV7-9 and TRBJ1-3, with a possible D match to TRBD1 (6 bases). The CDR3 spans 17 residues. With 2 bases removed from V and 0 bases from J, the gap between germline ends came to 14 bases. CDR1 SEHNR and CDR2 FQNEAQ come from the germline V gene (reference sequence). DNA of the CDR3: TGTGCCAGCAGCTTACTGGACAGCTCGACCTCTGGAAACACCATATATTTT. This codes for CASSLLDSSTSGNTIYF.

This clone has only one observation. This sequence joins TRBV19 and TRBJ2-7; tentatively, D is TRBD1 (6 bases). In germline, CDR1 is LNHDA, CDR2 SQIVND (reference sequence). V gave up 1 base and J gave up 6 bases, with 10 bases separating them. The CDR3 sequence is 13 residues long. CDR3 DNA: TGTGCCAGTAGTATAGTGACAGGTTCCGAGCAGTACTTC. Translating it yields CASSIVTGSEQYF.